Listed here is a single T cell receptor beta chain. Its target is unknown. Method: immunoSEQ multiplex PCR; TCRdb's copy keeps in-frame clones and lacks some. The sample includes about 200,000 clones, roughly 80% of them seen just once. Donors were drawn from the approximately 110-subject validation cohort, separate from the roughly 610-subject first cohort. Per germline, CDR1 MNHEY and CDR2 SMNVEV (reference sequence). The CDR3 contains 15 residues. After removal of 2 bases from V and 2 bases from J, the junction contained 6 bases not matched to a gene. This record comes from a study of cytomegalovirus exposure and HLA in healthy donors. General study points: Within the 120 or so validation repertoires, first-cohort TCR clusters tended to co-occur, according to a later analysis. The investigators catalogued 164 TCR beta chains as cytomegalovirus-associated.

This TCR came from a woman between 18 and 29 years old in good health and CMV-seronegative. The chain carries TRBV27 and TRBJ2-7; 7 nucleotides line up with TRBD2. The specimen sequenced was PBMCs. For the CDR3, the DNA is TGTGCCAGCAGTTTAGATCTAGCGGAACCCTACGAGCAGTACTTC. This gives the protein CASSLDLAEPYEQYF.